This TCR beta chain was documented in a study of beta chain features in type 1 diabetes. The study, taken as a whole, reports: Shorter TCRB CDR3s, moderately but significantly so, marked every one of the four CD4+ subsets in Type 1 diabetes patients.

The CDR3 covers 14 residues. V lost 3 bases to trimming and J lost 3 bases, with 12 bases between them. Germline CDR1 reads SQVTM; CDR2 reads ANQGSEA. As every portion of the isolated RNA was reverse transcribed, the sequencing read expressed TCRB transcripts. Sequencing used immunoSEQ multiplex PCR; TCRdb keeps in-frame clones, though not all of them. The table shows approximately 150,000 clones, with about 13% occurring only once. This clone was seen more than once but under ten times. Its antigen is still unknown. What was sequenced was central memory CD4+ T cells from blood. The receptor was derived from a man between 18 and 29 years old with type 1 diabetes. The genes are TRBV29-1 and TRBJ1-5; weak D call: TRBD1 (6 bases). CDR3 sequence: CSVDVWDTNQPQHF. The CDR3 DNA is TGCAGCGTTGATGTGTGGGACACCAATCAGCCCCAGCATTTT.